These 8 T cell receptor beta chains were all obtained from the same sample, sequenced in a study of STAT5B mutations in CD4+ large granular lymphocyte leukemia. This table comes from immunoSEQ multiplex PCR, and its TCRdb copy is limited to in-frame clones, with some not included. Of tens of thousands of clones listed, over 60% were seen once; the top ten hold about 3.1%. Source material: CD4+ T cells from blood buffy coats. These receptors came from a human donor in good health.

On this clone: This specimen includes other DNA sequences encoding the same CDR3. The rearrangement joins TRBV5-5 to TRBJ2-7; D gene unclear. Per the germline V gene, CDR1 is SGHKS and CDR2 is YYEKEE (reference sequence). The CDR3 covers 11 residues. V was shortened by 6 bases and J by 2 bases, with 6 bases between the two germline ends. CDR3: CASTKAYEQYF. For the CDR3, the DNA is TGTGCCAGCACTAAGGCCTACGAGCAGTACTTC.

This clone occurred a few times. V is TRBV30 and J is TRBJ1-2; TRBD1 matches 7 bases. This CDR3 region has 12 residues. Germline CDR1 reads GTSNPN; CDR2 reads SVGIG (reference sequence). The V segment lost 3 bases and the J segment 6 bases; nucleotides outside the gene matches: 4. The chain's CDR3 is CAWRYTGDGYTF. The CDR3, as DNA: TGTGCCTGGAGGTACACAGGGGATGGCTACACCTTC.

The rearrangement links TRBV6-5 to TRBJ1-6; 10 bases are a match to TRBD1. The CDR3 spans 15 residues. J lost 9 bases, V lost 10 bases, and 12 bases had no gene match. Germline CDR1 reads MNHEY; CDR2 reads SVGAGI. The DNA of the CDR3 is TGTGCCACCTCTCCGGGACAGGGGATCGGTTCACCCCTCCACTTT. As protein: CATSPGQGIGSPLHF.

The rearrangement joins TRBV5-1 to TRBJ2-1; 8 nucleotides align to TRBD2. This CDR3 has 15 residues. Germline V CDR1 and CDR2: SGHRS, YFSETQ. J was trimmed by 4 bases and V by 4 bases; bases with no gene match: 7. CDR3 nucleotides: TGCGCCAGCAGCCCTCAGCGGGAGTCGTACAATGAGCAGTTCTTC. Residues: CASSPQRESYNEQFF.

J is TRBJ2-5 and V is TRBV2; TRBD2 matches at 9 bases. This CDR3 spans 15 amino acids. V gave up 2 bases and J gave up 5 bases; unmatched junction bases: 6. CDR1 and CDR2 from the germline V gene are SNHLY and FYNNEI. The CDR3 DNA reads as TGTGCCAGCAGTGAAAGAGCGGGAGGTGGGGAGACCCAGTACTTC. It translates to CASSERAGGGETQYF.

The J gene is TRBJ2-6, the V gene TRBV19, with 7 nucleotides matching TRBD2. The CDR3 covers 14 residues. The junction had 1 base not matched to a gene; V was cut back by 4 bases and J by 4 bases. Germline loops: CDR1 LNHDA, CDR2 SQIVND (reference sequence). CDR3 amino acids: CASSTGGGANVLTF. The DNA for the CDR3 is TGTGCCAGTAGTACGGGGGGAGGGGCCAACGTCCTGACTTTC.

The chain is built from TRBV7-6 and TRBJ1-6; D gene ambiguous. Trimming removed 1 base from V and 0 bases from J, with 10 bases in between. The CDR3 covers 17 residues. Germline CDR1 reads SGHVS; CDR2 reads FNYEAQ. The DNA for the CDR3 is TGTGCCAGCAGCTTAGATGGGAGGAGCTCCTATAATTCACCCCTCCACTTT. Translating gives CASSLDGRSSYNSPLHF.

This chain uses TRBV6-6 with TRBJ1-2, with TRBD1 matching 11 bases. Trimming at V came to 8 bases and at J to 6 bases, leaving 14 bases not matched to a gene. The germline CDR1 and CDR2 sequences are MNHNY and SVGAGI (reference sequence). The CDR3 has 16 amino acids. CDR3 nucleotides: TGTGCCAGCCAACCCAGGGGGACAGGGGGATATAATGGCTACACCTTC. It codes for CASQPRGTGGYNGYTF.